One sample yielded the 13 T cell receptor beta chains listed below, sequenced in a study of T cells in localized non-small cell lung cancer. Assay: immunoSEQ multiplex PCR; the TCRdb copy retains only in-frame clones and omits some. The repertoire holds a few thousand clones, with roughly a third as singletons. The sample here was lung tumor tissue, taken before any cancer treatment. The source is a man aged 35 to 69 with stage II squamous cell lung carcinoma.

V gene TRBV15 combines with J gene TRBJ2-1; D gene uncertain. V shed 5 bases and J shed 0 bases, with 11 bases lying between them. CDR1 is LNHNV, CDR2 YYDKDF, per germline (reference sequence). The CDR3 runs 15 residues. The CDR3 spells CATSFRQSSYNEQFF. As DNA, the CDR3 is TGTGCCACCAGCTTTCGCCAAAGCTCCTACAATGAGCAGTTCTTC.

The V gene is TRBV11-3, the J gene TRBJ2-7, with a tentative D call TRBD2 (6 bases). Germline CDR1 reads SGHNT; CDR2 reads YENEEA. The CDR3 covers 14 residues. Trimming stripped 4 bases from V and 0 bases from J, with 10 bases between. The CDR3 protein is CASSWGESSYEQYF. The CDR3, as DNA: TGTGCCAGCAGCTGGGGGGAGAGCTCCTACGAGCAGTACTTC. The full variable domain, its missing parts supplied by reference TRBV11-3 and TRBJ2-7, is EAGVVQSPRYKIIEKKQPVAFWCNPISGHNTLYWYLQNLGQGPELLIRYENEEAVDDSQLPKDRFSAERLKGVDSTLKIQPAELGDSAVYLCASSWGESSYEQYFGPGTRLTVT.

The chain combines TRBV19 with TRBJ1-1; D gene unclear. Germline V gene lookup returns CDR1 LNHDA and CDR2 SQIVND (reference sequence). There are 12 residues in the CDR3. Trimming took off 2 bases at V and 7 bases at J, with 8 bases between the two ends. CDR3 amino acids: CASSISAGEAFF. CDR3 nucleotide sequence: TGTGCCAGTAGTATATCCGCCGGTGAAGCTTTCTTT. Combining the CDR3 with reference TRBV19 and TRBJ1-1 gives the whole variable domain DGGITQSPKYLFRKEGQNVTLSCEQNLNHDAMYWYRQDPGQGLRLIYYSQIVNDFQKGDIAEGYSVSREKKESFPLTVTSAQKNPTAFYLCASSISAGEAFFGQGTRLTVV.

The chain uses TRBV18 and TRBJ1-1, with D unclear. V lost 3 bases, J lost 7 bases, and 15 bases lay in between. Germline CDR1 is KGHSH and CDR2 is LQKENI. This CDR3 has 14 residues. CDR3 in DNA: TGTGCCAGCTCACCTCCGGACGCATCAGTTGAAGCTTTCTTT. Encoded protein: CASSPPDASVEAFF.

The chain couples TRBV7-1 to TRBJ2-2; maybe TRBD2 (5 bases). TRBV7-1 is flagged as an ORF with uncertain function. The CDR3 consists of 14 residues. V was clipped by 5 bases and J by 6 bases, with 13 bases between them. CDR3 coding DNA: TGTGCCAGCAGCCAAGGGAGACACCCCGGGGAGCTGTTTTTT. Its translation: CASSQGRHPGELFF.

The V call is TRBV12-1, the J call TRBJ1-5; the table assigns TRBD1, which was not confirmed against the DNA. TRBV12-1 is marked as a pseudogene. This CDR3 spans 16 amino acids. The CDR3: CASSLLRQPLNQPQHF. CDR3 bases: TGTGCCAGCAGCCTTCTGCGACAGCCTCTCAATCAGCCCCAGCATTTT.

The chain joins TRBV11-3 to TRBJ2-7, with TRBD2 identical over 13 bases. The length of the CDR3 is 15 residues. CDR1 is SGHNT and CDR2 is YENEEA in the germline V gene. V lost 6 bases and J lost 1; bases outside the gene matches: 3. The DNA of the CDR3 is TGTGCCAGCAGACGGACTAGCGGGAGTTCCTACGAGCAGTACTTC. Translation gives CASRRTSGSSYEQYF.

The chain is built from TRBV30 and TRBJ1-2; a weak D match, TRBD1 (6 bases). In germline, CDR1 is GTSNPN, CDR2 SVGIG (reference sequence). V lost 5 bases and J 4 bases, leaving 14 bases between the germline ends. CDR3 length equals 13 residues. The CDR3 nucleotides read TGTGCCTGGTCCTTGGGACAATCCTATGGCTACACCTTC. Amino acids: CAWSLGQSYGYTF.

The chain couples TRBV29-1 to TRBJ2-5, with 7 nucleotides matching TRBD1. Germline CDR1 is SQVTM and CDR2 is ANQGSEA. The V segment lost 3 bases and the J segment 6 bases; nucleotides outside the gene matches: 7. This CDR3 contains 13 residues. The CDR3 here is CSVEETGSQTQYF. CDR3 nucleotide sequence: TGCAGCGTTGAGGAGACAGGGAGTCAGACCCAGTACTTC.

V gene TRBV19 combines with J gene TRBJ1-2; D not resolved. Germline values: CDR1 LNHDA, CDR2 SQIVND (reference sequence). V was shortened by 7 bases and J by 4 bases, with 13 bases between the two germline ends. The CDR3 has 13 residues. In nucleotides, the CDR3 is TGTGCCAGTACCCGACAACGGGGCTATGGCTACACCTTC. Translated: CASTRQRGYGYTF. Full variable domain (outside the CDR3, taken from reference TRBV19 and TRBJ1-2): DGGITQSPKYLFRKEGQNVTLSCEQNLNHDAMYWYRQDPGQGLRLIYYSQIVNDFQKGDIAEGYSVSREKKESFPLTVTSAQKNPTAFYLCASTRQRGYGYTFGSGTRLTVV.

The chain carries TRBV19 and TRBJ2-1; 11 bases are shared with TRBD2. V was pared by 3 bases and J by 8 bases, with 15 bases of the junction left unmatched. This CDR3 has 18 amino acids. CDR1 and CDR2 from the germline V gene are LNHDA and SQIVND (reference sequence). The chain's CDR3 is CASSIIHQLAGVGDEQFF. The CDR3, as DNA: TGTGCCAGTAGTATCATCCACCAACTAGCGGGAGTTGGGGATGAGCAGTTCTTC.

This chain connects TRBV6-8 to TRBJ2-7; TRBD2 might be the D (5 bases). The CDR3 runs to 13 residues. CDR1 and CDR2 from the germline V gene are MNHGY and SAAAGT. Trimming stripped 0 bases from V and 6 bases from J, with 9 bases between. This CDR3 reads CASSYSGAAEQYF. DNA of the CDR3: TGTGCCAGCAGTTACTCGGGAGCAGCCGAGCAGTACTTC.

This clone was counted a few times. V is TRBV11-3 and J is TRBJ2-1, with TRBD1 as a possible D gene (5 bases). The germline CDR1 and CDR2 sequences are SGHNT and YENEEA. The CDR3 is made up of 15 amino acids. Trimming stripped 5 bases from V and 0 bases from J, with 11 bases between. The CDR3 nucleotides are TGTGCCAGCAGCCGGACACATAGCTCCTACAATGAGCAGTTCTTC. Its translation: CASSRTHSSYNEQFF.